The 7 T cell receptor beta chains in this list originate from one sample, sequenced in a study of shared clonotypes between healthy human individuals. Only in-frame clones appear in the TCRdb table, and some are missing; sequencing was by immunoSEQ multiplex PCR. The sample holds about 580,000 clones, 95% to 98% seen once. Naive CD8 cells were CD45RO-negative, positively selected for CCR7, excluding terminally differentiated effector memory CD45RA+ cells. The sample taken for sequencing was naive CD8+ T cells sorted from blood. These receptors came from a man younger than 45 in good health.

The CDR3 is CASSVGGLADAYEQYF. CDR3 sequence (DNA): TGTGCCAGCAGCGTAGGGGGACTAGCCGACGCCTACGAGCAGTACTTC. This sequence joins TRBV9 and TRBJ2-7; TRBD2 matches at 9 bases. This CDR3 is 16 amino acids long. The germline CDR1 and CDR2 sequences are SGDLS and YYNGEE. V was clipped by 0 bases and J by 2 bases; unmatched bases: 6.

This clone showed up just once. This chain uses TRBV11-3 with TRBJ2-1, with TRBD2 matching over 13 bases. J gave up 5 bases and V 3 bases, and 10 bases lay outside the gene matches. CDR1 and CDR2 (germline): SGHNT, YENEEA. This CDR3 region has 18 residues. The CDR3 nucleotides read TGTGCCAGCAGCTTTCCTTCCTCCGGGACTAGCGGGGACAATGAGCAGTTCTTC. Protein sequence: CASSFPSSGTSGDNEQFF.

This chain uses TRBV5-6 with TRBJ2-7; no clear D gene. Trimming took 0 bases from V and 2 from J, leaving 12 bases between them. CDR1 SGHDT and CDR2 YYEEEE come from the germline V gene. The CDR3 consists of 15 residues. The CDR3 loop reads CASSLANGITYEQYF. CDR3 in DNA: TGTGCCAGCAGCTTGGCCAACGGTATCACCTACGAGCAGTACTTC.

The rearrangement links TRBV27 to TRBJ2-2, with unresolved D. Trimming removed 5 bases at V and 1 base at J, with 11 bases between. CDR1 and CDR2 (germline): MNHEY, SMNVEV (reference sequence). CDR3 size: 15 residues. The CDR3 here is CASSPFKWNTGELFF. CDR3 coding DNA: TGTGCCAGCAGTCCATTCAAATGGAACACCGGGGAGCTGTTTTTT.

V and J are TRBV6-6 and TRBJ1-1, with a possible D match to TRBD1 (6 bases). The germline CDR1 and CDR2 sequences are MNHNY and SVGAGI (reference sequence). Trimming pared 4 bases from V and 4 bases from J, leaving 16 bases between. The CDR3 is 15 amino acids. The CDR3 nucleotides read TGTGCCAGCAGTTTCCCAGGGGATTTCGGCACTGAAGCTTTCTTT. Translating it yields CASSFPGDFGTEAFF.

The genes are TRBV28 and TRBJ2-3; TRBD2 agrees at 13 bases. With 4 bases clipped from V and 6 bases from J, the junction kept 10 bases outside the gene matches. Germline V gives CDR1 MDHEN, CDR2 SYDVKM. The CDR3 runs to 17 residues. The DNA of the CDR3 is TGTGCCAGCAGTTCCAGCCGACTAGCGGGGGGCGGGGATACGCAGTATTTT. Its translation is CASSSSRLAGGGDTQYF.

V usage is TRBV11-2 and J usage is TRBJ2-7, with 7 bases that match TRBD2. Germline V gene data show CDR1 as SGHAT and CDR2 as FQNNGV. The CDR3 consists of 16 residues. The V and J ends lost 2 bases and 2 bases, in that order; junction bases with no gene match: 9. The CDR3 DNA is TGTGCCAGCAGCTTATCACCTAGCGGAGAAACCTACGAGCAGTACTTC. Protein sequence: CASSLSPSGETYEQYF.